One T cell receptor beta chain is described in this entry. Its target is not known. The data belong to a study of a mutant IDH1 vaccine in newly diagnosed glioma. Study details: The study started vaccination 4-6 weeks after radiotherapy alone, or with temozolomide cycles. Beforehand, treatment had been radiotherapy, temozolomide, or both; the majority received both.

The time point here: week 5, during vaccination. In the vaccine, a single dose held 300 ug of the mutant IDH1 20-mer peptide, along with topical imiquimod. Donors had new WHO grade 3 or 4 IDH1-mutant, ATRX-lost astrocytomas. Broader study findings: Whatever changes occurred in top peripheral T cell clonotypes seemed unrelated to pseudoprogression.

Only in-frame clones appear in the TCRdb table, and some are missing; sequencing was by immunoSEQ multiplex PCR. The sample consists of tens of thousands of clones, approximately 80% of them appearing once. V gave up 4 bases and J gave up 5 bases, with 9 bases separating them. Germline CDR1 SGHDN, CDR2 FVKESK. The CDR3 has 14 amino acids. The sequence came from a man in his thirties or forties with glioma. Sequencing used PBMCs, obtained from a glioma patient whose treatment included an IDH1 peptide vaccine. The chain joins TRBV14 to TRBJ1-6; D is uncertain. The CDR3 nucleotides read TGTGCCAGCAGCCTGCGAGGAAATAATTCACCCCTCCACTTT. Amino acid sequence: CASSLRGNNSPLHF.